One sample yielded the 19 T cell receptor beta chains listed below, sequenced in a study of blood T cell repertoires in COVID-19. This table comes from immunoSEQ multiplex PCR, and its TCRdb copy is limited to in-frame clones, with some not included. The sample has around 170,000 clones, about 80% seen once; the top ten hold approximately 1.4%. Source material: peripheral blood. Every receptor here comes from a human donor in a cohort sampled during active COVID-19.

The chain employs TRBV7-9 and TRBJ2-7, with 12 bases aligning to TRBD1. CDR1 is SEHNR and CDR2 is FQNEAQ in the germline V gene (reference sequence). V trimming: 1 base; J trimming: 0 bases; junction bases outside the gene matches: 10. The CDR3 length is 19 residues. The CDR3 loop is CASSLGAGQGASGSYEQYF. Here the CDR3 DNA reads TGTGCCAGCAGCTTAGGGGCGGGACAGGGGGCTTCTGGCTCCTACGAGCAGTACTTC.

This clone was seen once. CDR3 sequence reads: CASSWTPGGYEQYF. In DNA, the CDR3 is TGCGCCAGCAGCTGGACTCCAGGGGGCTACGAGCAGTACTTC. The chain combines TRBV5-1 with TRBJ2-7, with 7 nucleotides matching TRBD1. V shed 3 bases, J shed 3 bases, and the junction held 6 bases outside the gene matches. CDR1 and CDR2 from the germline V gene are SGHRS and YFSETQ. This CDR3 comprises 14 residues.

V and J are TRBV19 and TRBJ1-6; 8 nucleotides match TRBD1. Germline CDR1 and CDR2: LNHDA and SQIVND (reference sequence). The CDR3 runs to 15 residues. The trim removed 5 bases at V and 5 bases at J, leaving 5 bases unmatched. Written as DNA, the CDR3 is TGTGCCAGTAGTGTTCAGACAGGGGATAATTCACCCCTCCACTTT. Encoded protein: CASSVQTGDNSPLHF. The full variable domain, completed using reference TRBV19 and TRBJ1-6, is DGGITQSPKYLFRKEGQNVTLSCEQNLNHDAMYWYRQDPGQGLRLIYYSQIVNDFQKGDIAEGYSVSREKKESFPLTVTSAQKNPTAFYLCASSVQTGDNSPLHFGNGTRLTVT.

The chain recombines TRBV24-1 with TRBJ2-1, with TRBD1 matching 7 bases. Germline V gives CDR1 KGHDR, CDR2 SFDVKD. The junction had 19 bases not matched to a gene; V was cut back by 5 bases and J by 10 bases. The CDR3 totals 17 residues. This CDR3 is CATSVQRQGQRRDEQFF. CDR3 nucleotide sequence: TGTGCCACCAGTGTCCAACGACAGGGACAACGTCGGGACGAGCAGTTCTTC.

The V gene is TRBV5-6, the J gene TRBJ1-6; 7 bases fit TRBD1. Losses at the gene ends were 4 bases for V and 5 bases for J; bases not matched to a gene: 9. The germline gives CDR1 SGHDT, CDR2 YYEEEE. This CDR3 region has 16 residues. CDR3 in amino acids: CASSQLQGMDNSPLHF. In nucleotides, the CDR3 is TGTGCCAGCAGCCAATTACAGGGGATGGATAATTCACCCCTCCACTTT. Drawing the rest from reference TRBV5-6 and TRBJ1-6, the complete variable domain is DAGVTQSPTHLIKTRGQQVTLRCSPKSGHDTVSWYQQALGQGPQFIFQYYEEEERQRGNFPDRFSGHQFPNYSSELNVNALLLGDSALYLCASSQLQGMDNSPLHFGNGTRLTVT.

This clone showed up just once. The rearrangement joins TRBV7-9 to TRBJ2-7; 9 nucleotides align to TRBD1. The length of the CDR3 is 15 residues. V lost 5 bases and J lost 0; bases outside the gene matches: 5. Germline assignment: CDR1 SEHNR and CDR2 FQNEAQ (reference sequence). The chain's CDR3 is CASSQGQGSSYEQYF. The CDR3 DNA follows: TGTGCCAGCAGCCAGGGACAGGGCAGCTCCTACGAGCAGTACTTC.

The chain employs TRBV10-3 and TRBJ2-7; TRBD1 matches 8 bases. Per the germline V gene, CDR1 is ENHRY and CDR2 is SYGVKD. This CDR3 is 15 amino acids long. V was pared by 6 bases and J by 7 bases, with 14 bases of the junction left unmatched. This CDR3 is CAIRAGRGQAWEQYF. The CDR3 nucleotides read TGTGCCATCAGGGCGGGAAGGGGACAGGCATGGGAGCAGTACTTC.

Worth noting for this clone: Germline and junction disagree at one end, which may indicate a read error. This chain links TRBV10-2 with TRBJ1-1; D may be TRBD1 (6 bases). Germline V gene lookup returns CDR1 WSHSY and CDR2 SAAADI. The CDR3 is made up of 14 amino acids. The CDR3 nucleotides read TGCGCCAGCAGCGAGTGGGGGCCCGGCACTGAAGCTTTCTTT. This encodes CASSEWGPGTEAFF.

The genes are TRBV4-3 and TRBJ2-7, with 8 bases matching TRBD1. The CDR3 is 15 residues long. With V trimmed by 0 bases and J by 7 bases, 8 bases remained unmatched. The germline V gene has CDR1 LGHNA and CDR2 YSLEER. DNA for the CDR3: TGCGCCAGCAGCCAAGAATGGCAGGGGGCAGGGGAGCAGTACTTC. It codes for CASSQEWQGAGEQYF.

The chain joins TRBV7-9 to TRBJ2-7, with TRBD2 identical over 7 bases. The CDR3 is 14 residues long. Trimming removed 4 bases from V and 2 bases from J; junction bases left unmatched: 5. Germline CDR1 and CDR2: SEHNR and FQNEAQ (reference sequence). The CDR3 DNA follows: TGTGCCAGCAGCTCCTTTGGGGGGGCCTACGAGCAGTACTTC. Its translation is CASSSFGGAYEQYF.

This clone occurred a few times. For the CDR3, the DNA is TGTGCCAGCAGCAAGGAGAGGGGGTCTGGCTCCTACGAGCAGTACTTC. Protein: CASSKERGSGSYEQYF. The chain joins TRBV9 to TRBJ2-7, with a weak D call TRBD1 (6 bases). V was clipped by 4 bases and J by 0 bases, with 17 bases between them. Germline V CDR1 and CDR2: SGDLS, YYNGEE. CDR3 length: 16 residues. Looking up the rest from reference TRBV9 and TRBJ2-7 gives the full variable domain: DSGVTQTPKHLITATGQRVTLRCSPRSGDLSVYWYQQSLDQGLQFLIQYYNGEERAKGNILERFSAQQFPDLHSELNLSSLELGDSALYFCASSKERGSGSYEQYFGPGTRLTVT.

This chain links TRBV4-2 with TRBJ1-3; 9 positions match TRBD1. This CDR3 is built from 18 residues. Losses at the gene ends were 0 bases for V and 4 bases for J; bases not matched to a gene: 10. CDR1 LGHNA and CDR2 YNFKEQ come from the germline V gene. Written as DNA, the CDR3 is TGTGCCAGCAGCCAAGAGCTGTCGGGGACAGGGAAGGGAAACACCATATATTTT. Its translation: CASSQELSGTGKGNTIYF.

The rearrangement links TRBV5-1 to TRBJ2-7; TRBD1 aligns across 9 bases. The V gene end was trimmed by 0 bases and the J gene end by 7 bases; junction bases not matched to a gene: 8. CDR3 length equals 15 residues. Germline values: CDR1 SGHRS, CDR2 YFSETQ. The CDR3 nucleotides are TGCGCCAGCAGCTTGGGGGGGACAGGGTACGCGGAGCAGTACTTC. Translating gives CASSLGGTGYAEQYF.

This chain uses TRBV3-1 (or the pseudogene TRBV3-2) with TRBJ1-2; TRBD1 agrees at 7 bases. Losses at the gene ends were 0 bases for V and 4 bases for J; bases not matched to a gene: 5. CDR3 length equals 15 residues. Germline CDR1 and CDR2: LGHDT and YNNKEL (reference sequence). The CDR3 coding sequence is TGTGCCAGCAGCCAAGATCGCGGGACAGCCTATGGCTACACCTTC. Its translation: CASSQDRGTAYGYTF.

As to this clone: Mismatch with germline at one junction end may stem from a read error. V is TRBV7-7 and J is TRBJ2-5; 9 bases align to TRBD1. Per the germline V gene, CDR1 is SSHAT and CDR2 is FNYEAQ (reference sequence). The CDR3 length is 17 residues. The CDR3 DNA is TGTGCTAGCAGCTCAAAACCTCCGGGACAGGGAGAAGAGACCCAGTACTTC. Protein: CASSSKPPGQGEETQYF.

This clone showed up just a few times. For the CDR3, the DNA is TGTGCCAGCAGTGAAGCGACAGGGAAGAACACTGAAGCTTTCTTT. This codes for CASSEATGKNTEAFF. The rearrangement links TRBV2 to TRBJ1-1, with 7 bases that match TRBD1. This CDR3 region has 15 residues. The ends lost 0 bases at V and 1 base at J; junction bases unmatched: 2. In germline, CDR1 is SNHLY, CDR2 FYNNEI.

The rearrangement links TRBV2 to TRBJ2-5; D is unresolved. The length of the CDR3 is 14 residues. Trimming removed 4 bases from V and 1 base from J, with 10 bases in between. The V gene's germline CDR1 is SNHLY and CDR2 FYNNEI. CDR3 bases: TGTGCCAGCAGTGTTATGGCTAGCCAAGAGACCCAGTACTTC. This gives the protein CASSVMASQETQYF.

Only one count was recorded for this clone. This rearrangement joins TRBV4-3 to TRBJ2-1, with 9 positions matching TRBD2. V shed 2 bases, J shed 7 bases, and the junction held 6 bases outside the gene matches. The CDR3 covers 15 residues. Germline lookup yields CDR1 LGHNA and CDR2 YSLEER. The CDR3 sequence is CASSQRGGRANEQFF. The DNA of the CDR3 is TGCGCCAGCAGCCAAAGGGGCGGGAGGGCTAATGAGCAGTTCTTC.

J is TRBJ1-2 and V is TRBV6-5; weak D call: TRBD1 (6 bases). Between the trimmed V and J ends, which lost 0 bases and 6 bases, there was a span of 8 bases. The CDR3 spans 13 residues. The V gene's germline CDR1 is MNHEY and CDR2 SVGAGI. Written as DNA, the CDR3 is TGTGCCAGCAGTTACTCCAGACAGGATGGCTACACCTTC. It specifies CASSYSRQDGYTF.